What follows are 20 T cell receptor beta chains derived from one specimen sequenced in a study of human T cells and chemical hapten exposure. TCRdb itself ran the RACE reads through MiXCR, one entry per CDR3 protein. The data contain about 51,000 distinct CDR3 sequences, around 9.4% of them singletons. Time point meaning: pre-sensitization, week 0. Described treatment: therapeutic diphenylcyclopropenone sensitization with weekly scalp DPC. Source: whole blood, taken in connection with sensitization to the hapten diphenylcyclopropenone (DPC). Source of these receptors: a woman in her 40s with alopecia areata. Some clones in this sample may be carry-over from other donors' samples.

This clonotype was observed at least ten times. This rearrangement joins TRBV29-1 to TRBJ1-4; TRBD1 is a possible D gene (5 bases). The CDR3 runs to 11 residues. V dropped 4 bases and J dropped 6 bases, with 6 bases sitting between them. The germline gives CDR1 SQVTM, CDR2 ANQGSEA. CDR3 residues: CSVGGYEKLFF. The CDR3, as DNA: TGCAGCGTTGGGGGCTATGAAAAACTGTTTTTT. Looking up the rest from reference TRBV29-1 and TRBJ1-4 gives the full variable domain: SAVISQKPSRDICQRGTSLTIQCQVDSQVTMMFWYRQQPGQSLTLIATANQGSEATYESGFVIDKFPISRPNLTFSTLTVSNMSPEDSSIYLCSVGGYEKLFFGSGTQLSVL.

The chain couples TRBV6-5 to TRBJ1-1; 8 bases are a match to TRBD1. Trimming removed 6 bases from V and 0 bases from J; junction bases left unmatched: 9. The CDR3 sequence is 16 residues long. Germline V gives CDR1 MNHEY, CDR2 SVGAGI. CDR3: CASSLGQGAVNTEAFF. The CDR3 nucleotides are TGTGCCAGCAGCCTAGGGCAGGGGGCAGTGAACACTGAAGCTTTCTTT.

This clonotype was recorded at least ten times. The rearrangement links TRBV2 to TRBJ2-1; 7 bases are shared with TRBD2. CDR3 length: 18 residues. CDR1 and CDR2 (germline): SNHLY, FYNNEI. The trim removed 5 bases at V and 9 bases at J, leaving 22 bases unmatched. As DNA, the CDR3 is TGTGCCAGCAGTAAAAAAATGTCTAGGGACTACTCCCGGGGTGAGCAGTTCTTC. This codes for CASSKKMSRDYSRGEQFF.

The J gene is TRBJ2-1, the V gene TRBV6-5, with D unclear. V was clipped by 3 bases and J by 5 bases, with 20 bases between them. The germline CDR1 and CDR2 sequences are MNHEY and SVGAGI. This CDR3 spans 17 amino acids. The CDR3 is CASSYYQPTHLNNEQFF. For the CDR3, the DNA is TGTGCCAGCAGTTATTACCAGCCGACGCACCTAAACAATGAGCAGTTCTTC.

This clonotype was observed at least ten times. The rearrangement links TRBV5-6 to TRBJ2-5; possible D gene TRBD2, 6 bases. From germline, CDR1 is SGHDT and CDR2 YYEEEE. The V end lost 3 bases, the J end lost 2 bases, and 11 bases lay between the germline ends. The CDR3 sequence is 14 residues long. CDR3 loop: CASSSGGFQETQYF. For the CDR3, the DNA is TGTGCCAGCAGCTCCGGGGGATTTCAAGAGACCCAGTACTTC. The full variable domain, completed using reference TRBV5-6 and TRBJ2-5, is DAGVTQSPTHLIKTRGQQVTLRCSPKSGHDTVSWYQQALGQGPQFIFQYYEEEERQRGNFPDRFSGHQFPNYSSELNVNALLLGDSALYLCASSSGGFQETQYFGPGTRLLVL.

This clonotype was counted at least ten times. The chain joins TRBV5-4 to TRBJ2-5; TRBD1 agrees at 7 bases. CDR1 SGHNT and CDR2 YYREEE come from the germline V gene (reference sequence). V trimming: 4 bases; J trimming: 1 base; junction bases outside the gene matches: 4. The CDR3 is 14 residues long. The CDR3: CASSPGQTQETQYF. The CDR3 nucleotides read TGTGCCAGCAGCCCGGGACAGACCCAAGAGACCCAGTACTTC.

The sample holds a few counts of this clonotype. This rearrangement joins TRBV29-1 to TRBJ1-1, with D possibly TRBD1 on 5 matching bases. The CDR3 is made up of 11 amino acids. Germline-derived CDR1 and CDR2 are SQVTM and ANQGSEA. Deletions cut 4 bases from V and 6 bases from J, with 9 bases between. The CDR3: CSVAAGPEAFF. The CDR3 DNA reads as TGCAGCGTTGCAGCAGGGCCTGAAGCTTTCTTT.

This clonotype was counted between two and nine times. The J gene is TRBJ2-5, the V gene TRBV7-6, with 7 bases lining up with TRBD2. The germline V gene has CDR1 SGHVS and CDR2 FNYEAQ. V lost 5 bases, J lost 5 bases, and 5 bases stayed unmatched. The CDR3 has 13 residues. Written as DNA, the CDR3 is TGTGCCAGCAGCCGGAACGGGGGGGAGACCCAGTACTTC. Translating it yields CASSRNGGETQYF.

The chain employs TRBV5-1 and TRBJ2-7, with 8 bases that match TRBD1. V was pared by 6 bases and J by 2 bases, with 7 bases of the junction left unmatched. The length of the CDR3 is 14 residues. The V gene's germline CDR1 is SGHRS and CDR2 YFSETQ. CDR3 region: CASNPGTGAYEQYF. DNA for the CDR3: TGCGCCAGCAACCCCGGGACAGGTGCCTACGAGCAGTACTTC.

Concerning this clonotype itself: A single base separates this from a much larger clone, so it may be a read error. This likely comes from a read error, as the CDR3 has no conserved phenylalanine or tryptophan at its end. The chain combines TRBV12-3 or TRBV12-4 with TRBJ2-3, with 7 bases that match TRBD1. The CDR3 runs to 16 residues. V was clipped by 5 bases and J by 0 bases; unmatched bases: 8. CDR3 DNA sequence: TGTGCCAGCAGTAGACAGGGCACAACTAGCACAGATACGCAGTATTTA. Translation: CASSRQGTTSTDTQYL.

This clonotype was found many times. One end of the junction is discordant with germline, which a read error may explain. This chain uses TRBV3-1 with TRBJ2-7, with D possibly being TRBD2 (5 bases). This CDR3 has 12 amino acids. The germline V gene encodes CDR1 LGHDT and CDR2 YNNKEL (reference sequence). CDR3 in amino acids: CASEGHDYKQYF. The CDR3, as DNA: TGTGCCAGCGAGGGCCATGACTACAAGCAGTACTTC.

This clonotype was recorded many times. The chain recombines TRBV7-9 with TRBJ2-3; 10 nucleotides line up with TRBD2. Per the germline V gene, CDR1 is SEHNR and CDR2 is FQNEAQ (reference sequence). With V trimmed by 7 bases and J by 3 bases, 7 bases remained unmatched. This CDR3 spans 15 amino acids. The CDR3 region has the DNA TGTGCCAGCACCTTGGGACTAGCGAGTACAGATACGCAGTATTTT. Protein: CASTLGLASTDTQYF.

This clonotype appeared many times. The V gene is TRBV3-1, the J gene TRBJ1-6; D unclear. This CDR3 spans 14 amino acids. The germline gives CDR1 LGHDT, CDR2 YNNKEL (reference sequence). The V end was cut by 8 bases, the J end by 4 bases, with 12 bases between. The CDR3 DNA sequence: TGTGCCAGCGCGACGACATTGTATAATTCACCCCTCCACTTT. Translation: CASATTLYNSPLHF.

This clonotype appeared many times. This chain joins TRBV19 and TRBJ2-7; no clear D. With 0 bases removed from V and 2 bases from J, the gap between germline ends came to 5 bases. This CDR3 region has 13 residues. CDR1 is LNHDA and CDR2 is SQIVND in the germline V gene (reference sequence). The CDR3 nucleotides read TGTGCCAGTAGTATAGACACCACCTACGAGCAGTACTTC. Its translation is CASSIDTTYEQYF.

This clonotype was observed many times. J is TRBJ2-4 and V is TRBV20-1, with D hard to call. The CDR3 length is 13 residues. CDR1 and CDR2 from the germline V gene are DFQATT and SNEGSKA (reference sequence). V was shortened by 6 bases and J by 0 bases, with 9 bases between the two germline ends. This chain's CDR3 is CSAASQAKNIQYF. The CDR3, as DNA: TGCAGTGCCGCTTCCCAAGCCAAAAACATTCAGTACTTC.

The table lists this clonotype with many counts. V and J are TRBV7-2 and TRBJ2-3, with 9 bases aligning to TRBD2. The CDR3 consists of 17 residues. CDR1 SGHTA and CDR2 FQGNSA come from the germline V gene. The trim removed 1 base at V and 4 bases at J, leaving 9 bases unmatched. CDR3 amino acids: CASSLDLGGGAPDTQYF. The CDR3 nucleotides are TGTGCCAGCAGCTTAGACTTGGGCGGGGGGGCCCCAGATACGCAGTATTTT.

This clonotype was recorded at least ten times. The gene calls are TRBV6-5 and TRBJ1-2; D is unclear. The CDR3 consists of 13 residues. CDR1 MNHEY and CDR2 SVGAGI come from the germline V gene. Trimming pared 7 bases from V and 2 bases from J, leaving 11 bases between. The CDR3 protein is CASTRAQNYGYTF. CDR3 DNA sequence: TGTGCCAGCACCCGGGCCCAGAACTATGGCTACACCTTC.

The chain couples TRBV19 to TRBJ1-2; TRBD1 might be the D (5 bases). The length of the CDR3 is 12 residues. CDR1 and CDR2 from the germline V gene are LNHDA and SQIVND (reference sequence). V shed 8 bases and J shed 2 bases, with 9 bases lying between them. The CDR3 spells CASSWGNYGYTF. The CDR3, as DNA: TGTGCCAGTTCATGGGGGAACTATGGCTACACCTTC.

This clonotype was seen at least ten times. CDR3 loop: CASSNEIGGLNNEQFF. CDR3 DNA: TGTGCCAGCAGCAACGAGATAGGGGGCCTTAACAATGAGCAGTTCTTC. The chain employs TRBV7-9 and TRBJ2-1; TRBD1 aligns across 7 bases. The CDR3 is made up of 16 amino acids. Germline assignment: CDR1 SEHNR and CDR2 FQNEAQ (reference sequence). After removal of 5 bases from V and 5 bases from J, the junction contained 12 bases not matched to a gene.

Ten or more counts support this clonotype. This sequence joins TRBV7-2 and TRBJ1-2, with D tentatively TRBD1 (6 bases). The CDR3 extends over 13 amino acids. Germline CDR1 SGHTA, CDR2 FQGNSA. Trimming shortened V by 4 bases and J by 7 bases, and 13 bases separated the two germline ends. CDR3 region: CASSSYREAGYTF. CDR3 in DNA: TGTGCCAGCAGCTCCTACAGGGAAGCTGGCTACACCTTC.